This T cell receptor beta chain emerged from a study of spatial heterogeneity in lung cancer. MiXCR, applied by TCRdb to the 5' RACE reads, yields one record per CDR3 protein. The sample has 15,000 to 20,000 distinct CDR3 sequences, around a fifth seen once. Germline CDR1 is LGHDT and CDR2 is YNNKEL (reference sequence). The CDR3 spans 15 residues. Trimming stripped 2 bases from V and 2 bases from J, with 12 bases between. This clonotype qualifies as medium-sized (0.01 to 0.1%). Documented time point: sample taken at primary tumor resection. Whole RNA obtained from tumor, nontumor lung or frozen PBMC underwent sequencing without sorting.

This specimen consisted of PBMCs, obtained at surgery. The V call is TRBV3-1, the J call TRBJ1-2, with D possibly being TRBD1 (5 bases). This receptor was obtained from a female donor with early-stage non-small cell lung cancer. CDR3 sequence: CASSQPGTVNYGYTF. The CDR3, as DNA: TGTGCCAGCAGCCAACCCGGGACGGTCAACTATGGCTACACCTTC. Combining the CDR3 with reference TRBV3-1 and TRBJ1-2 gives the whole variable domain DTAVSQTPKYLVTQMGNDKSIKCEQNLGHDTMYWYKQDSKKFLKIMFSYNNKELIINETVPNRFSPKSPDKAHLNLHINSLELGDSAVYFCASSQPGTVNYGYTFGSGTRLTVV.